These 22 T cell receptor beta chains were sequenced from one sample in a study of blood T cells in healthy people across ages (dated by TCRdb to between 2015 and 2016). Library creation used 5' RACE. The listed sequencing device is Illumina HiSeq 2500. A second PCR of roughly 7 to 11 cycles was performed with a sample-barcoded 5' primer and a J-beta primer mix. TCRdb reran the public reads through fastp at Q25 and MiXCR, keeping productive beta chains. Rows merge per CDR3 protein into single entries with the most common DNA and genes. Recorded for this sample are 650,000 to 1,000,000 distinct CDR3 sequences; around 34% of them occurred a single time. The top ten hold 13% of the sample. The sample consisted of blood. These receptors originate from a young man in good health.

This clonotype appeared many times. This chain connects TRBV20-1 to TRBJ1-2, with D uncertain. Germline assignment: CDR1 DFQATT and CDR2 SNEGSKA (reference sequence). CDR3 length equals 13 residues. V lost 8 bases and J 7 bases, leaving 20 bases between the germline ends. The CDR3 DNA is TGCAGTACGGAGACACCGGGATCGCTTGGCTACACCTTC. Protein product: CSTETPGSLGYTF.

This chain links TRBV6-2 or TRBV6-3 with TRBJ1-6, with a tentative D call TRBD1 (6 bases). With 2 bases removed from V and 9 bases from J, the gap between germline ends came to 11 bases. The CDR3 sequence is 14 residues long. Germline-derived CDR1 and CDR2 are MNHEY and SVGEGT. The CDR3 sequence is CASSYGGEASPLHF. CDR3 DNA: TGTGCCAGCAGTTACGGGGGCGAAGCTTCACCCCTCCACTTT.

This rearrangement joins TRBV29-1 to TRBJ2-2, with TRBD2 as a possible D gene (5 bases). Germline V gene sequence: CDR1 SQVTM, CDR2 ANQGSEA. The V end was cut by 1 base, the J end by 2 bases, with 14 bases between. The CDR3 spans 16 residues. The CDR3 loop reads CSVEGEPGANTGELFF. CDR3 DNA sequence: TGCAGCGTTGAAGGGGAGCCCGGAGCCAACACCGGGGAGCTGTTTTTT.

The chain uses TRBV2 and TRBJ1-6, with TRBD1 identical over 9 bases. The V gene's germline CDR1 is SNHLY and CDR2 FYNNEI. CDR3 length: 15 amino acids. V was clipped by 7 bases and J by 6 bases; unmatched bases: 7. CDR3 bases: TGTGCCAGCACTGGACAGGGGAGGCTTAATTCACCCCTCCACTTT. Encoded protein: CASTGQGRLNSPLHF.

This clonotype was seen repeatedly, ten times or more. The chain uses TRBV6-2 or TRBV6-3 and TRBJ2-7; D is unclear. Deletions cut 0 bases from V and 4 bases from J, with 7 bases between. Germline V gives CDR1 MNHEY, CDR2 SVGEGT. The CDR3 is 13 amino acids. This chain's CDR3 is CASSYSIGYEQYF. CDR3 sequence (DNA): TGTGCCAGCAGTTACTCGATCGGGTACGAGCAGTACTTC.

This clonotype was found a few times. The J gene is TRBJ2-2, the V gene TRBV7-2; D gene uncertain. CDR1 is SGHTA, CDR2 FQGNSA, per germline. This CDR3 comprises 16 residues. The ends were cut back, 2 bases at V and 5 bases at J, with 15 bases in the middle. DNA for the CDR3: TGTGCCAGCAGCTTAACTATACCTCCGGAGACCGGGGAGCTGTTTTTT. As protein: CASSLTIPPETGELFF.

The chain combines TRBV30 with TRBJ2-7; D is possibly TRBD1 (6 bases). Looked up from germline, CDR1 is GTSNPN and CDR2 is SVGIG (reference sequence). V lost 2 bases to trimming and J lost 0 bases, with 17 bases between them. The CDR3 has 16 residues. The CDR3 DNA sequence: TGTGCCTGGAGTAACCCTTGGTCGACAGGCTCCTACGAGCAGTACTTC. The encoded protein is CAWSNPWSTGSYEQYF.

This clonotype was seen ten or more times. This sequence joins TRBV20-1 and TRBJ2-3; a weak D match, TRBD2 (6 bases). The CDR3 spans 15 residues. Looked up from germline, CDR1 is DFQATT and CDR2 is SNEGSKA (reference sequence). V was cut by 6 bases and J by 5 bases, with 21 bases left in between. Here the CDR3 reads CSAMPAGGARDTQYF. CDR3 DNA sequence: TGCAGTGCCATGCCCGCCGGAGGGGCAAGAGATACGCAGTATTTT.

This clonotype has only a few counts. V is TRBV14 and J is TRBJ1-2; unclear D gene. The CDR3 is 14 amino acids. CDR1 is SGHDN and CDR2 is FVKESK in the germline V gene. V lost 2 bases to trimming and J lost 4 bases, with 11 bases between them. CDR3 sequence (DNA): TGTGCCAGCAGCCAATTGAACGGACCCTATGGCTACACCTTC. It translates to CASSQLNGPYGYTF.

This clonotype was seen more than once but under ten times. The V and J genes are TRBV6-5 and TRBJ2-1, with D possibly being TRBD1 (5 bases). V dropped 3 bases and J dropped 6 bases, with 9 bases sitting between them. In germline, CDR1 is MNHEY, CDR2 SVGAGI. The CDR3 extends over 13 amino acids. This CDR3 reads CASSYSQGNEQFF. The CDR3, as DNA: TGTGCCAGCAGTTATAGCCAGGGCAATGAGCAGTTCTTC.

The chain recombines TRBV2 with TRBJ2-1, with D perhaps TRBD2 (5 bases). The CDR3 covers 15 residues. Trimming left V 3 bases short and J 4 bases short, with 13 bases between. Looked up from germline, CDR1 is SNHLY and CDR2 is FYNNEI. CDR3 sequence reads: CASSDAGVAYNEQFF. The CDR3 coding sequence is TGTGCCAGCAGTGACGCGGGCGTGGCTTACAATGAGCAGTTCTTC.

This sequence joins TRBV20-1 and TRBJ2-3, with 9 bases identical to TRBD2. CDR3 length: 17 residues. CDR1 is DFQATT and CDR2 is SNEGSKA in the germline V gene (reference sequence). V lost 5 bases, J lost 5 bases, and 17 bases stayed unmatched. The CDR3 region is CSASVAGGLLGRDTQYF. The CDR3 coding sequence is TGCAGTGCTTCCGTGGCGGGAGGGCTTTTGGGCAGAGATACGCAGTATTTT.

Notes on this clonotype: Sequence at one end of the junction differs from germline and may be a read error. J is TRBJ2-1 and V is TRBV3-1, with D possibly TRBD2 on 6 matching bases. Germline lookup yields CDR1 LGHDT and CDR2 YNNKEL (reference sequence). The CDR3 extends over 16 amino acids. CDR3 loop: CVSSQEAGRYYNEQFF. CDR3 DNA sequence: TGTGTCAGCAGCCAAGAGGCAGGGAGGTACTACAATGAGCAGTTCTTC.

The CDR3 here is CASSSHTYTEAFF. The CDR3 region has the DNA TGTGCCAGCAGTTCTCACACGTATACTGAAGCTTTCTTT. The chain is built from TRBV6-5 and TRBJ1-1; D ambiguous. CDR1 and CDR2 (germline): MNHEY, SVGAGI. CDR3 length: 13 amino acids. Trimming stripped 4 bases from V and 5 bases from J, with 11 bases between.

V is TRBV7-9 and J is TRBJ2-5, with D perhaps TRBD2 (5 bases). Trimming took 4 bases from V and 5 from J, leaving 17 bases between them. The CDR3 totals 15 residues. Germline V gene sequence: CDR1 SEHNR, CDR2 FQNEAQ (reference sequence). CDR3 bases: TGTGCCAGCAGCTCAGGACTGGGTAGAGACGAGACCCAGTACTTC. It specifies CASSSGLGRDETQYF.

Concerning this clonotype itself: A read error may be the cause here, since a much bigger clone is one base away. The J gene is TRBJ2-1, the V gene TRBV12-3 or TRBV12-4; D is unresolved. This CDR3 contains 11 residues. V gave up 6 bases and J gave up 3 bases, with 3 bases separating them. The CDR3 sequence: CASRHYNEQFF. CDR3 DNA sequence: TGTGCCAGCAGGCACTACAATGAGCAGTTCTTC.

This clonotype was seen more than once but under ten times. The genes are TRBV7-2 and TRBJ1-5, with D unresolved. CDR1 is SGHTA, CDR2 FQGNSA, per germline. This CDR3 has 14 amino acids. Trimming took 1 base from V and 7 from J, leaving 11 bases between them. The CDR3 protein is CASSLGRLAQPQHF. The CDR3, as DNA: TGTGCCAGCAGCTTAGGAAGGCTTGCCCAGCCCCAGCATTTT.

This clonotype was counted only a few times. The chain employs TRBV20-1 and TRBJ1-5; no clear D gene. The CDR3 is made up of 14 amino acids. The V gene's germline CDR1 is DFQATT and CDR2 SNEGSKA (reference sequence). V lost 5 bases and J lost 4, with 15 bases in between. The CDR3 DNA reads TGCAGTGCTCCCGAAAACACCAGAAATCAGCCCCAGCATTTT. Its protein is CSAPENTRNQPQHF.

On this clonotype: Being one base from a much bigger clone, this may be a read error. This chain uses TRBV25-1 with TRBJ2-7; D is possibly TRBD2 (5 bases). CDR1 MGHDK and CDR2 SYGVNS come from the germline V gene. With 0 bases removed from V and 7 bases from J, the gap between germline ends came to 16 bases. The CDR3 runs to 15 residues. CDR3 amino acids: CASSEYGYAGDEQYF. As DNA, the CDR3 is TGTGCCAGCAGTGAATATGGGTACGCCGGGGATGAGCAGTACTTC.

This clonotype has at least ten counts. This rearrangement joins TRBV4-3 to TRBJ2-1; TRBD1 agrees at 7 bases. Germline assignment: CDR1 LGHNA and CDR2 YSLEER. The CDR3 has 14 amino acids. J was trimmed by 5 bases and V by 6 bases; bases with no gene match: 7. The CDR3 here is CASRESQGNNEQFF. CDR3 sequence (DNA): TGCGCCAGCAGGGAGTCACAGGGGAACAATGAGCAGTTCTTC.

The rearrangement links TRBV27 to TRBJ2-7; D is perhaps TRBD2 (6 bases). The CDR3 contains 17 residues. V gave up 3 bases and J gave up 0 bases, with 18 bases separating them. CDR1 MNHEY and CDR2 SMNVEV come from the germline V gene (reference sequence). The CDR3 protein is CASSLYTGEPSSYEQYF. CDR3 nucleotides: TGTGCCAGCAGTTTGTACACGGGGGAGCCAAGCTCCTACGAGCAGTACTTC.

As to this clonotype: An end of the junction does not agree with germline; a read error may underlie this. J is TRBJ1-6 and V is TRBV7-9; D unclear. Germline CDR1 is SEHNR and CDR2 is FQNEAQ (reference sequence). The length of the CDR3 is 14 residues. DNA of the CDR3: TGTGCCAGCAGCTTCGTCACAACGATGGCACCCCCCCACTTT. The encoded protein is CASSFVTTMAPPHF.